The 20 T cell receptor beta chains presented below share a single source sample, sequenced in a study of regulatory T cells in long-lasting Graves disease (TCRdb year 2021). Library generation was performed with multiplex PCR. Sequencing used an Illumina HiSeq 4000. To build TCR beta libraries, CDR3 regions were amplified by Arm-PCR using iRepertoire HTBI primers. The raw public reads went through TCRdb reprocessing: fastp at Q25, MiXCR clone calling, in-frame beta chains kept. Records with the same CDR3 protein are collapsed into one entry carrying the most frequent genes and DNA. The sample has roughly 500,000 distinct CDR3 sequences on record, approximately 15% of them singletons. The top ten clones comprise roughly 10% of the sample. Reading the label with the study, this specimen's time point is: newly diagnosed GD, antithyroid drugs for less than 3 months. For both TCR sequencing and RNA sequencing, RNA was extracted from PBMCs using TRIzol.

Separately, the same data were catalogued under a study of T cells in Graves' hyperthyroidism and ophthalmopathy.

The source material was peripheral blood mononuclear cells (PBMCs), sampled at new diagnosis, from a patient treated with antithyroid drugs. The receptor source for this set is a man between 25 and 39 years old with Graves disease. Donor details come from another sample of the same person, matched by shared clones.

This clonotype was observed at least ten times. V is TRBV3-1 and J is TRBJ2-7; tentatively, D is TRBD2 (6 bases). Trimming shortened V by 3 bases and J by 4 bases, and 22 bases separated the two germline ends. This CDR3 spans 17 amino acids. Germline loops: CDR1 LGHDT, CDR2 YNNKEL (reference sequence). The CDR3 DNA is TGTGCCAGCAGCCAGTACGCTGGAGGGGTGGAAAGGTACGAGCAGTACTTC. Translated: CASSQYAGGVERYEQYF.

This clonotype occurred many times. V gene TRBV9 combines with J gene TRBJ1-6; D is undetermined. Germline CDR1 is SGDLS and CDR2 is YYNGEE. The CDR3 has 13 amino acids. V dropped 4 bases and J dropped 9 bases, with 11 bases sitting between them. This CDR3 reads CASSPAQSSPLHF. DNA for the CDR3: TGTGCCAGCAGCCCTGCTCAGAGTTCACCCCTCCACTTT.

The table lists this clonotype with many counts. The CDR3 DNA is TGTGCCAGCAGCACCCTTGGGACTAGCACAGATACGCAGTATTTT. It codes for CASSTLGTSTDTQYF. The J gene is TRBJ2-3, the V gene TRBV7-9; a possible D gene is TRBD2 (6 bases). The CDR3 covers 15 residues. Per the germline V gene, CDR1 is SEHNR and CDR2 is FQNEAQ (reference sequence). The V gene lost 5 bases and the J gene lost 0 bases, with 12 bases spanning the gap.

The gene calls are TRBV5-1 and TRBJ1-1; 12 bases are shared with TRBD1. The CDR3 consists of 15 residues. V lost 4 bases and J lost 8; bases outside the gene matches: 9. In germline, CDR1 is SGHRS, CDR2 YFSETQ. The CDR3: CASSPGTGGRSEAFF. CDR3 bases: TGCGCCAGCAGCCCGGGGACAGGGGGCCGATCGGAAGCTTTCTTT.

This clonotype was observed many times. V is TRBV20-1 and J is TRBJ2-5; weak D call: TRBD1 (6 bases). V was cut by 0 bases and J by 5 bases, with 7 bases left in between. The CDR3 consists of 12 residues. From germline, CDR1 is DFQATT and CDR2 SNEGSKA (reference sequence). The CDR3 nucleotides read TGCAGTGCTAGAGAGGGGGCGGAGACCCAGTACTTC. Protein: CSAREGAETQYF.

This clonotype occurred a few times. The genes are TRBV10-2 and TRBJ2-5; 9 bases line up with TRBD1. This CDR3 region has 15 residues. Germline V gene lookup returns CDR1 WSHSY and CDR2 SAAADI. V gave up 7 bases and J gave up 4 bases; unmatched junction bases: 10. CDR3 bases: TGCGCCAGCAAATCATCCGACAGGGGGAGAGAGACCCAGTACTTC. It encodes CASKSSDRGRETQYF.

The genes are TRBV6-1 and TRBJ2-1, with D perhaps being TRBD1 or TRBD2 (5 bases each). The CDR3 is 14 residues long. Deletions cut 5 bases from V and 3 bases from J, with 11 bases between. CDR1 is MNHNS and CDR2 is SASEGT in the germline V gene. CDR3 sequence: CASSRDVDYNEQFF. CDR3 DNA: TGTGCCAGCAGTAGGGACGTCGACTACAATGAGCAGTTCTTC.

This clonotype was picked up a small number of times. This chain joins TRBV20-1 and TRBJ1-4; no definite D call. Germline V gene lookup returns CDR1 DFQATT and CDR2 SNEGSKA (reference sequence). V lost 3 bases, J lost 2 bases, and 13 bases lay in between. This CDR3 region has 15 residues. CDR3 region: CSASLASRTNEKLFF. The CDR3 bases are TGCAGTGCTAGCCTCGCATCGAGGACTAATGAAAAACTGTTTTTT.

This clonotype was recorded at least ten times. Written as DNA, the CDR3 is TGTGCCAGCAGAAGGTCGCGGGACCTAGCCTACAATGAGCAGTTCTTC. Protein product: CASRRSRDLAYNEQFF. J is TRBJ2-1 and V is TRBV6-1; perhaps TRBD2 as D (6 bases). From germline, CDR1 is MNHNS and CDR2 SASEGT. The V and J ends lost 6 bases and 2 bases respectively, with 17 bases between them. CDR3 length: 16 amino acids.

This clonotype was counted at least ten times. This chain joins TRBV5-1 and TRBJ1-2; 9 nucleotides line up with TRBD1. The CDR3 runs 16 residues. CDR1 and CDR2 from the germline V gene are SGHRS and YFSETQ. The V gene end was trimmed by 0 bases and the J gene end by 8 bases; junction bases not matched to a gene: 11. In DNA, the CDR3 is TGCGCCAGCAGCTTGGGACGGGACAGGGCGGTGCGGGGCTACACCTTC. It translates to CASSLGRDRAVRGYTF.

This clonotype appeared many times. The chain is built from TRBV5-1 and TRBJ2-2; perhaps D is TRBD1 or TRBD2 (6 bases each). The germline V and J ends were trimmed by 5 bases and 4 bases, with 21 bases remaining between them. The CDR3 has 17 residues. Germline lookup yields CDR1 SGHRS and CDR2 YFSETQ. CDR3 coding DNA: TGCGCCAGCAGTCGAAGCGTAGGGGGACTTGGCACCGGGGAGCTGTTTTTT. Protein: CASSRSVGGLGTGELFF.

This clonotype was detected only a few times. The chain employs TRBV18 and TRBJ2-3; D gene uncertain. In germline, CDR1 is KGHSH, CDR2 LQKENI. V shed 3 bases and J shed 4 bases, with 8 bases lying between them. The CDR3 runs 13 residues. CDR3 amino acids: CASSPHPADTQYF. CDR3 DNA: TGTGCCAGCTCACCGCACCCTGCAGATACGCAGTATTTT.

For this clonotype: Possible read error: a much larger clone is one base away. CDR3 sequence reads: CAISYSGQGAYNEQFF. The CDR3, as DNA: TGTGCCATCAGTTACTCCGGACAGGGGGCCTACAATGAGCAGTTCTTC. The V and J genes are TRBV10-3 and TRBJ2-1; 10 bases match TRBD1. CDR1 ENHRY and CDR2 SYGVKD come from the germline V gene. The J segment lost 2 bases and the V segment lost 5 bases, leaving 6 bases of the junction unmatched. CDR3 length: 16 amino acids.

In its sample, this clonotype was seen many times. The CDR3 protein is CSAKGLFPYEQYF. The CDR3 nucleotides are TGCAGTGCTAAAGGACTATTCCCCTACGAGCAGTACTTC. The chain is built from TRBV20-1 and TRBJ2-7; possibly TRBD2 for D (6 bases). V lost 4 bases, J lost 2 bases, and 12 bases lay in between. Germline CDR1 DFQATT, CDR2 SNEGSKA (reference sequence). This CDR3 has 13 amino acids.

This clonotype was seen many times. The CDR3 DNA is TGTGCCAGCAGCTTAACAGCCCAGAACACTGAAGCTTTCTTT. Protein: CASSLTAQNTEAFF. The chain is built from TRBV7-3 and TRBJ1-1; D ambiguous. V was trimmed by 0 bases and J by 1 base, leaving 6 bases between them. CDR3 length equals 14 residues. The V gene's germline CDR1 is SGHTA and CDR2 FQGTGA.

There are many counts of this clonotype. The chain carries TRBV7-6 and TRBJ2-1, with D possibly being TRBD1 (6 bases). V dropped 5 bases and J dropped 0 bases, with 14 bases sitting between them. This CDR3 contains 16 residues. Germline V gene data show CDR1 as SGHVS and CDR2 as FNYEAQ. CDR3 sequence reads: CASSTRTGSSYNEQFF. In nucleotides, the CDR3 is TGTGCCAGCAGCACTCGAACAGGGAGCTCCTACAATGAGCAGTTCTTC.

This clonotype was recorded at least ten times. The chain uses TRBV7-8 and TRBJ2-3; TRBD2 matches 10 bases. Germline CDR1 reads SGHVS; CDR2 reads FQNEAQ. The V and J ends lost 5 bases and 4 bases, in that order; junction bases with no gene match: 9. The CDR3 has 16 residues. In DNA form, the CDR3 reads TGTGCCAGCAGCACCCGGATAGCGGGAGGCTCAGATACGCAGTATTTT. The encoded protein is CASSTRIAGGSDTQYF. The full variable domain, with the rest looked up from reference TRBV7-8 and TRBJ2-3, is GAGVSQSPRYKVAKRGQDVALRCDPISGHVSLFWYQQALGQGPEFLTYFQNEAQLDKSGLPSDRFFAERPEGSVSTLKIQRTQQEDSAVYLCASSTRIAGGSDTQYFGPGTRLTVL.

The table lists this clonotype with a few counts. The rearrangement uses TRBV2 and TRBJ1-3; D possibly corresponds to TRBD1 (6 bases). The ends were cut back, 6 bases at V and 0 bases at J, with 12 bases in the middle. Germline lookup yields CDR1 SNHLY and CDR2 FYNNEI. CDR3 length: 15 amino acids. The CDR3 reads CASRADRFSGNTIYF. The DNA of the CDR3 is TGTGCCAGCAGAGCCGACAGGTTCTCTGGAAACACCATATATTTT.

To note about this clonotype: One junction end disagrees with the germline gene, perhaps due to a read error. The rearrangement links TRBV7-9 to TRBJ2-1; TRBD2 aligns across 10 bases. This CDR3 has 17 amino acids. Germline loops: CDR1 SEHNR, CDR2 FQNEAQ (reference sequence). In DNA, the CDR3 is TGCGCCAGCAGCCAAGATCGACTTACTAGCGGGACCAATGAGCAGTTCTTC. Translating it yields CASSQDRLTSGTNEQFF. Full variable domain (outside the CDR3, taken from reference TRBV7-9 and TRBJ2-1): DTGVSQNPRHKITKRGQNVTFRCDPISEHNRLYWYRQTLGQGPEFLTYFQNEAQLEKSRLLSDRFSAERPKGSFSTLEIQRTEQGDSAMYLCASSQDRLTSGTNEQFFGPGTRLTVL.

This clonotype was counted many times. The rearrangement joins TRBV6-1 to TRBJ2-2; the D gene is possibly TRBD1 (6 bases). Germline values: CDR1 MNHNS, CDR2 SASEGT. This CDR3 spans 14 amino acids. V lost 5 bases and J lost 4, with 11 bases in between. DNA for the CDR3: TGTGCCAGCAGTCCCGGGACAATCACCGGGGAGCTGTTTTTT. As protein: CASSPGTITGELFF.